Listed below are T cell receptor beta chains from one sample, sequenced in a study of shared clonotypes between healthy human individuals. The table came from immunoSEQ multiplex PCR; TCRdb's copy has only in-frame clones and leaves some out. This repertoire shows over 800,000 clones, roughly 92% found once; its top ten account for less than 25%. The sequenced sample was naive CD8+ T cells sorted from blood. These receptors all come from a man younger than 40 in good health. Both conserved end residues are part of each CDR3. A D gene is named only where the DNA matches it firmly. Not all rows give a size; the values are once, few, many and, for expanded clones, a class.

V gene	D gene	clone size	J gene	CDR3 protein	CDR3 DNA
TRBV12-5	-	-	TRBJ1-1	CASGPSANTEAFF	TGTGCTAGTGGCCCCAGCGCAAACACTGAAGCTTTCTTT
TRBV5-4	TRBD2	-	TRBJ2-7	CASSRGDYEQYF	TGTGCCAGCAGCCGGGGGGACTACGAGCAGTACTTC
TRBV6-6	-	-	TRBJ2-3	CASSYSLAADTQYF	TGTGCCAGCAGTTACTCCCTAGCAGCAGATACGCAGTATTTT
TRBV15	-	-	TRBJ2-3	CATSSPLRDTQYF	TGTGCCACCAGCAGCCCGTTGAGAGATACGCAGTATTTT
TRBV4-1	-	-	TRBJ2-1	CASSQDPAGRYNEQFF	TGCGCCAGCAGCCAAGATCCGGCGGGACGCTACAATGAGCAGTTCTTC
TRBV28	-	once	TRBJ2-1	CASSPPYNEQFF	TGTGCCAGCAGCCCCCCCTACAATGAGCAGTTCTTC
TRBV19	TRBD2	-	TRBJ2-1	CATAGGGRGNEQFF	TGTGCCACCGCGGGGGGCGGGAGGGGGAATGAGCAGTTCTTC
TRBV7-9	-	-	TRBJ2-1	CASAPIRGRNEQFF	TGTGCCAGCGCCCCTATCCGGGGGAGGAATGAGCAGTTCTTC
TRBV7-9	TRBD1	-	TRBJ2-2	CASSYQGASTGELFF	TGTGCCAGCAGCTACCAGGGGGCGAGCACCGGGGAGCTGTTTTTT
TRBV5-1	-	few	TRBJ2-3	CASSLASDTQYF	TGCGCCAGCAGCTTGGCTTCAGATACGCAGTATTTT
TRBV7-8	-	-	TRBJ2-1	CASSLGAGSSYNEQFF	TGTGCCAGCAGCTTAGGGGCGGGGAGCTCCTACAATGAGCAGTTCTTC
TRBV19	-	-	TRBJ2-1	CASSEPTLLNEQFF	TGTGCCAGTAGCGAACCCACATTGCTCAATGAGCAGTTCTTC
TRBV14	TRBD2	-	TRBJ2-1	CASSQAWSGRTGQFF	TGTGCCAGCAGCCAAGCTTGGAGCGGGAGGACAGGACAGTTCTTC
TRBV6-1	-	-	TRBJ2-7	CASKQAGEQYF	TGTGCCAGCAAACAGGCAGGCGAGCAGTACTTC
TRBV10-3	TRBD1	-	TRBJ1-2	CAISDGTANYGYTF	TGTGCCATCAGTGACGGGACAGCTAACTATGGCTACACCTTC
TRBV5-4	-	-	TRBJ1-4	CASSLYQGEKLFF	TGTGCCAGCAGCTTGTACCAGGGTGAAAAACTGTTTTTT
TRBV7-9	-	-	TRBJ2-5	CASSLERDKETQYF	TGTGCCAGCAGCTTAGAACGTGACAAAGAGACCCAGTACTTC
TRBV4-1	-	-	TRBJ1-4	CASSQKDTPLNEKLFF	TGCGCCAGCAGCCAAAAAGACACCCCTCTAAATGAAAAACTGTTTTTT
TRBV9	-	once	TRBJ2-7	CASSGQSGAHEQYF	TGTGCCAGCAGCGGGCAATCGGGGGCCCACGAGCAGTACTTC
TRBV7-9	TRBD1	-	TRBJ1-4	CASSLVGGQKLFF	TGTGCCAGCAGCTTAGTAGGGGGCCAAAAACTGTTTTTT
TRBV6-4	-	-	TRBJ2-5	CASSDFRDQETQYF	TGTGCCAGCAGTGACTTCCGGGACCAAGAGACCCAGTACTTC
TRBV6-5	TRBD1	-	TRBJ2-1	CASRPDRGDYNEQFF	TGTGCCAGCAGGCCCGACAGGGGTGATTACAATGAGCAGTTCTTC
TRBV10-2	-	-	TRBJ2-1	CASSEAGWEQFF	TGCGCCAGCAGTGAGGCGGGATGGGAGCAGTTCTTC
TRBV2	-	-	TRBJ1-5	CASSDGGQRGSNQPQHF	TGTGCCAGCAGTGATGGAGGTCAGAGGGGCAGCAATCAGCCCCAGCATTTT
TRBV6-5	TRBD1	-	TRBJ1-2	CASSYSLSGQAGYTF	TGTGCCAGCAGTTACTCCCTATCGGGACAGGCGGGCTACACCTTC
TRBV9	TRBD2	once	TRBJ2-3	CASSHRLAEGTDTQYF	TGTGCCAGCAGCCATAGACTAGCGGAGGGCACAGATACGCAGTATTTT
TRBV28	-	-	TRBJ1-5	CASYQPQHF	TGTGCCAGTTATCAGCCCCAGCATTTT
TRBV7-9	TRBD2	-	TRBJ2-7	CASSANPSGSYEQYF	TGTGCCAGCAGCGCAAATCCTAGCGGGAGCTACGAGCAGTACTTC
TRBV5-1	-	-	TRBJ2-1	CASSLVPDSSYNEQFF	TGCGCCAGCAGCTTGGTCCCAGACAGCTCCTACAATGAGCAGTTCTTC
TRBV6-1	-	-	TRBJ2-2	CASGGAGELFF	TGTGCCAGCGGAGGGGCGGGGGAGCTGTTTTTT
TRBV5-1	-	-	TRBJ2-6	CASSLAVGSGANVLTF	TGCGCCAGCAGCTTGGCCGTAGGCTCTGGGGCCAACGTCCTGACTTTC
TRBV25-1	TRBD1	-	TRBJ2-5	CASSESAGTVVGETQYF	TGTGCCAGCAGTGAATCGGCCGGGACAGTTGTGGGAGAGACCCAGTACTTC
TRBV9	-	few	TRBJ1-5	CASSVGSNQPQHF	TGTGCCAGCAGCGTAGGCAGCAATCAGCCCCAGCATTTT
TRBV7-9	-	-	TRBJ1-3	CASSAGTIGPLSGNTIYF	TGTGCCAGCAGCGCCGGGACAATTGGTCCCCTCTCTGGAAACACCATATATTTT
TRBV7-8	TRBD2	-	TRBJ2-1	CASSSSTGGPRNEQFF	TGTGCCAGCAGCTCCTCAACGGGAGGGCCCCGAAATGAGCAGTTCTTC
TRBV19	-	-	TRBJ2-5	CASSRGHPQETQYF	TGTGCCAGTAGTAGAGGACACCCCCAAGAGACCCAGTACTTC
TRBV28	TRBD1	-	TRBJ1-5	CASSSGQGLGQPQHF	TGTGCCAGCAGTTCGGGACAGGGTTTGGGTCAGCCCCAGCATTTT
TRBV5-5	TRBD1	-	TRBJ1-1	CASSRTGATEAFF	TGTGCCAGCAGCCGGACAGGGGCGACTGAAGCTTTCTTT
TRBV5-4	TRBD1	once	TRBJ2-3	CASCRQGSTDTQYF	TGTGCCAGCTGTCGACAGGGAAGCACAGATACGCAGTATTTT
TRBV29-1	-	-	TRBJ2-7	CSVEPTGTEDYEQYF	TGCAGCGTTGAACCCACAGGTACCGAGGACTACGAGCAGTACTTC